This T cell receptor beta chain is from a study of blood T cell repertoires in COVID-19. Study summary: T cells, B-cell-depleted T cells, or PBMCs provided the cDNA or gDNA that served as material.

Germline values: CDR1 MNHEY, CDR2 SMNVEV (reference sequence). V lost 7 bases and J lost 0, with 13 bases in between. CDR3 length equals 15 residues. Method: immunoSEQ multiplex PCR; TCRdb's copy keeps in-frame clones and lacks some. The sample records about 260,000 clones, about 89% being singletons. Material: peripheral blood. The sequence was collected from a woman aged 40-49 years who had recovered from COVID-19. The rearrangement joins TRBV27 to TRBJ1-3; a possible D gene is TRBD1 (5 bases). CDR3 region: CASTLDSDSGNTIYF. CDR3 coding DNA: TGTGCCAGCACCCTAGACAGTGACTCTGGAAACACCATATATTTT.